Listed below are T cell receptor beta chains from one sample, sequenced in a study of T-cell reconstitution after alpha-beta-depleted transplantation in children. TCRdb re-called the PCR reads through MiXCR, storing one row per CDR3 protein. There are some 840,000 distinct CDR3 sequences in the sample; around 17% occur only once, and just under 5% lies in the top ten. This specimen was PBMCs, mostly from graft donor cells, taken 360 days after TCRalphabeta/CD19-depleted stem cell transplant. The receptors derive from a male patient between 5 and 17 years old who had a stem cell transplant for acute lymphoblastic leukemia, so the T cells may come from the graft donor. The CDR3 runs from the conserved cysteine through the conserved F or W. The D gene is left open where the match is weak. Expanded clones are given a class, and other clones once, few, many or no size at all.

size: many; length: 17; V: TRBV12-3/TRBV12-4; J: TRBJ2-1; D: NA; CDR3: CASTHPRLGNRRHEQFF; DNA: TGTGCCAGCACCCATCCGCGGTTAGGGAACAGGAGGCATGAGCAGTTCTTC
size: many; length: 20; V: TRBV12-3/TRBV12-4; J: TRBJ2-2; D: TRBD2; CDR3: CASSLPQGSFLAGGPGELFF; DNA: TGTGCCAGCAGTCTCCCACAGGGGTCATTTTTAGCGGGAGGGCCGGGGGAGCTGTTTTTT
size: NA; length: 17; V: TRBV12-3/TRBV12-4; J: TRBJ2-7; D: TRBD2; CDR3: CASSFLGGAGDDHEQYF; DNA: TGTGCCAGCAGTTTTTTAGGAGGTGCGGGGGACGATCACGAGCAGTACTTC
size: few; length: 15; V: TRBV5-1; J: TRBJ1-1; D: NA; CDR3: CASSFPTPGNTEAFF; DNA: TGCGCCAGCAGCTTTCCCACCCCCGGGAACACTGAAGCTTTCTTT
size: few; length: 15; V: TRBV20-1; J: TRBJ1-5; D: TRBD1; CDR3: CSAREGSTGGQPQHF; DNA: TGCAGTGCTAGAGAGGGGTCAACAGGGGGTCAGCCCCAGCATTTT
size: few; length: 16; V: TRBV29-1; J: TRBJ2-1; D: TRBD2; CDR3: CSGDDEDGSGSDEQFF; DNA: TGCAGCGGCGACGATGAAGATGGTAGCGGGAGCGATGAGCAGTTCTTC
size: NA; length: 15; V: TRBV11-2; J: TRBJ2-1; D: NA; CDR3: CASSPIQGPYNEQFF; DNA: TGTGCCAGCAGCCCTATCCAGGGGCCGTACAATGAGCAGTTCTTC
size: few; length: 13; V: TRBV20-1; J: TRBJ2-5; D: NA; CDR3: CSAWERAQETQYF; DNA: TGCAGTGCCTGGGAGCGGGCCCAAGAGACCCAGTACTTC
size: NA; length: 14; V: TRBV20-1; J: TRBJ2-7; D: TRBD1; CDR3: CSATGQVHIYEQYF; DNA: TGCAGTGCCACGGGACAGGTTCACATCTACGAGCAGTACTTC
size: NA; length: 15; V: TRBV12-3/TRBV12-4; J: TRBJ2-6; D: NA; CDR3: CASSLEFSGANVLTF; DNA: TGTGCCAGCAGTTTAGAGTTCTCTGGGGCCAACGTCCTGACTTTC
size: NA; length: 15; V: TRBV12-3/TRBV12-4; J: TRBJ2-2; D: NA; CDR3: CASARAIGETGELFF; DNA: TGTGCCAGCGCGAGGGCAATTGGAGAAACCGGGGAGCTGTTTTTT
size: NA; length: 14; V: TRBV5-1; J: TRBJ2-1; D: NA; CDR3: CASSLGEAYNEQFF; DNA: TGCGCCAGCAGCTTGGGTGAGGCCTACAATGAGCAGTTCTTC
size: few; length: 14; V: TRBV18; J: TRBJ2-7; D: NA; CDR3: CASSPSTASYEQYF; DNA: TGTGCCAGCTCACCCAGCACCGCCTCCTACGAGCAGTACTTC
size: few; length: 13; V: TRBV12-3/TRBV12-4; J: TRBJ2-1; D: NA; CDR3: CASSQDWNNEQFF; DNA: TGTGCCAGCAGTCAAGACTGGAACAATGAGCAGTTCTTC
size: few; length: 14; V: TRBV5-1; J: TRBJ2-7; D: NA; CDR3: CASSFYGSTYEQYF; DNA: TGCGCCAGCAGCTTCTACGGGAGTACGTACGAGCAGTACTTC
size: NA; length: 13; V: TRBV5-1; J: TRBJ1-5; D: NA; CDR3: CASSADQNQPQHF; DNA: TGCGCCAGCAGCGCAGACCAGAATCAGCCCCAGCATTTT
size: NA; length: 10; V: TRBV12-3/TRBV12-4; J: TRBJ2-1; D: NA; CDR3: CAFSNKGQFF; DNA: TGTGCCTTCAGTAACAAGGGGCAGTTCTTC
size: NA; length: 15; V: TRBV19; J: TRBJ2-6; D: NA; CDR3: CATRRPSSGANVLTF; DNA: TGTGCCACCCGTCGTCCTTCTTCTGGGGCCAACGTCCTGACTTTC
size: NA; length: 17; V: TRBV7-6; J: TRBJ2-2; D: TRBD2; CDR3: CASSLRRVWTSTGELFF; DNA: TGTGCCAGCAGCTTACGCCGAGTTTGGACTAGCACCGGGGAGCTGTTTTTT
size: few; length: 16; V: TRBV6-2/TRBV6-3; J: TRBJ2-1; D: TRBD2; CDR3: CASSYSAGVVYNEQFF; DNA: TGTGCCAGCAGTTACTCTGCGGGAGTAGTATACAATGAGCAGTTCTTC
size: NA; length: 16; V: TRBV20-1; J: TRBJ1-3; D: NA; CDR3: CSARDPRQSSGNTIYF; DNA: TGCAGTGCTAGAGACCCTCGACAGAGCTCTGGAAACACCATATATTTT
size: few; length: 15; V: TRBV7-3; J: TRBJ2-5; D: TRBD2; CDR3: CASSLGTSVDETQYF; DNA: TGTGCCAGCAGCTTAGGGACTAGCGTTGACGAGACCCAGTACTTC
size: NA; length: 10; V: TRBV6-5; J: TRBJ2-1; D: TRBD2; CDR3: CASGLAEQFF; DNA: TGTGCCAGCGGACTAGCCGAGCAGTTCTTC
size: few; length: 12; V: TRBV29-1; J: TRBJ2-3; D: NA; CDR3: CSAAGTGDTQYF; DNA: TGCAGCGCCGCCGGGACGGGAGATACGCAGTATTTT
size: many; length: 12; V: TRBV20-1; J: TRBJ1-2; D: NA; CDR3: CSASHGAYGYTF; DNA: TGCAGTGCCTCCCACGGGGCCTATGGCTACACCTTC
size: NA; length: 17; V: TRBV7-3; J: TRBJ2-2; D: TRBD2; CDR3: CASSFVPLAGGPGELFF; DNA: TGTGCCAGCAGCTTCGTGCCTCTAGCGGGAGGGCCCGGGGAGCTGTTTTTT
size: NA; length: 13; V: TRBV12-3/TRBV12-4; J: TRBJ2-1; D: NA; CDR3: CASSSKAYNEQFF; DNA: TGTGCCAGCAGTTCCAAAGCGTACAATGAGCAGTTCTTC
size: many; length: 15; V: TRBV5-1; J: TRBJ1-1; D: NA; CDR3: CASSLDRQGRTEAFF; DNA: TGCGCCAGCAGCTTGGACAGGCAAGGGAGGACTGAAGCTTTCTTT
size: many; length: 13; V: TRBV4-1; J: TRBJ2-1; D: TRBD2; CDR3: CASSRASGNEQFF; DNA: TGCGCCAGCAGCCGTGCTAGCGGTAATGAGCAGTTCTTC
size: NA; length: 13; V: TRBV2; J: TRBJ2-2; D: NA; CDR3: CASSGGFRRELFF; DNA: TGTGCCAGCAGTGGAGGGTTCCGGAGGGAGCTGTTTTTT
size: NA; length: 17; V: TRBV9; J: TRBJ1-3; D: NA; CDR3: CASSVAGWGGVGNTIYF; DNA: TGTGCCAGCAGCGTAGCTGGGTGGGGAGGCGTTGGAAACACCATATATTTT
size: many; length: 12; V: TRBV5-5; J: TRBJ2-3; D: NA; CDR3: CASRWGTDTQYF; DNA: TGTGCCAGCAGGTGGGGCACAGATACGCAGTATTTT
size: many; length: 14; V: TRBV27; J: TRBJ1-5; D: NA; CDR3: CASSYGNSNQPQHF; DNA: TGTGCCAGCAGTTATGGAAATAGCAATCAGCCCCAGCATTTT
size: NA; length: 12; V: TRBV4-1; J: TRBJ1-5; D: NA; CDR3: CASSQVVGPQHF; DNA: TGCGCCAGCAGCCAAGTAGTGGGACCCCAGCATTTT
size: few; length: 18; V: TRBV2; J: TRBJ2-5; D: TRBD2; CDR3: CASNPGLAGGPSFETQYF; DNA: TGTGCCAGCAACCCCGGACTAGCGGGAGGGCCCTCTTTTGAGACCCAGTACTTC
size: NA; length: 15; V: TRBV24-1; J: TRBJ2-2; D: TRBD1; CDR3: CATGDGQGAGGELFF; DNA: TGTGCCACCGGTGATGGACAGGGGGCAGGCGGGGAGCTGTTTTTT
size: NA; length: 20; V: TRBV11-1; J: TRBJ2-5; D: TRBD2; CDR3: CASSSRRISGSPRGGETQYF; DNA: TGTGCCAGCAGCTCACGAAGAATCAGCGGGAGCCCTCGAGGAGGAGAGACCCAGTACTTC
size: many; length: 11; V: TRBV12-3/TRBV12-4; J: TRBJ2-2; D: NA; CDR3: CASRKTGELFF; DNA: TGTGCCAGCAGGAAGACCGGGGAGCTGTTTTTT
size: NA; length: 15; V: TRBV15; J: TRBJ2-2; D: NA; CDR3: CATSPGQRTTGELFF; DNA: TGTGCCACCAGTCCCGGACAGCGAACCACCGGGGAGCTGTTTTTT
size: many; length: 13; V: TRBV15; J: TRBJ1-5; D: NA; CDR3: CATSPGYNQPQHF; DNA: TGTGCCACCAGTCCTGGGTACAATCAGCCCCAGCATTTT
size: NA; length: 17; V: TRBV5-1; J: TRBJ2-1; D: NA; CDR3: CASSFGLRLSPVNEQFF; DNA: TGCGCCAGCAGCTTCGGACTCCGACTATCCCCCGTCAATGAGCAGTTCTTC
size: few; length: 17; V: TRBV4-2; J: TRBJ2-5; D: TRBD2; CDR3: CASSHVGTSGLQETQYF; DNA: TGTGCCAGCAGCCACGTTGGGACTAGCGGGCTCCAAGAGACCCAGTACTTC
size: many; length: 13; V: TRBV10-3; J: TRBJ1-1; D: TRBD1; CDR3: CATRQGTSTEAFF; DNA: TGTGCCACACGACAGGGGACGAGCACTGAAGCTTTCTTT
size: NA; length: 16; V: TRBV4-1; J: TRBJ2-7; D: TRBD2; CDR3: CASSPGLAASSYEQYF; DNA: TGCGCCAGCAGCCCTGGACTAGCGGCGAGCTCCTACGAGCAGTACTTC
size: NA; length: 15; V: TRBV2; J: TRBJ1-5; D: NA; CDR3: CASSQERIGNQPQHF; DNA: TGTGCCAGCAGTCAGGAAAGGATAGGCAATCAGCCCCAGCATTTT
size: NA; length: 15; V: TRBV5-1; J: TRBJ2-1; D: TRBD2; CDR3: CASSPLGPAGAEQFF; DNA: TGCGCCAGCAGCCCCTTAGGTCCAGCGGGAGCTGAGCAGTTCTTC
size: many; length: 13; V: TRBV12-3/TRBV12-4; J: TRBJ1-1; D: NA; CDR3: CASSGGLNTEAFF; DNA: TGTGCCAGCTCTGGGGGACTAAACACTGAAGCTTTCTTT
size: NA; length: 14; V: TRBV5-1; J: TRBJ2-7; D: TRBD1; CDR3: CASSLTRTGGQAYF; DNA: TGCGCCAGCAGCCTTACTCGGACAGGGGGCCAAGCGTACTTC
size: NA; length: 14; V: TRBV5-1; J: TRBJ2-7; D: TRBD1; CDR3: CASAETGVPYEQYF; DNA: TGCGCCAGCGCTGAAACAGGGGTTCCTTACGAGCAGTACTTC
size: NA; length: 15; V: TRBV10-2; J: TRBJ2-1; D: TRBD1; CDR3: CASRIRDSHMDEQFF; DNA: TGCGCCAGCAGGATCCGGGACAGCCATATGGACGAGCAGTTCTTC
size: NA; length: 16; V: TRBV19; J: TRBJ2-1; D: NA; CDR3: CASSISDSLPGNEQFF; DNA: TGTGCCAGTAGTATATCGGACTCCCTTCCGGGCAATGAGCAGTTCTTC
size: NA; length: 12; V: TRBV12-3/TRBV12-4; J: TRBJ2-1; D: NA; CDR3: CASSLAFHEQFF; DNA: TGTGCCAGCAGTTTAGCTTTCCATGAGCAGTTCTTC
size: NA; length: 16; V: TRBV5-1; J: TRBJ2-1; D: NA; CDR3: CASSFRRGLSYNEQFF; DNA: TGCGCCAGCAGCTTTAGGAGGGGGCTCTCCTACAATGAGCAGTTCTTC
size: NA; length: 15; V: TRBV7-9; J: TRBJ2-7; D: NA; CDR3: CASSLNQGGSYEQYF; DNA: TGTGCCAGCAGCTTAAACCAGGGGGGATCCTACGAGCAGTACTTC
size: few; length: 13; V: TRBV27; J: TRBJ1-2; D: TRBD1; CDR3: CASSFRGWYGYTF; DNA: TGTGCCAGCAGTTTCAGGGGGTGGTATGGCTACACCTTC
size: once; length: 14; V: TRBV15; J: TRBJ2-3; D: NA; CDR3: CATSRDPLGDTQYF; DNA: TGTGCCACCAGCAGAGATCCCCTAGGGGATACGCAGTATTTT
size: few; length: 15; V: TRBV6-1; J: TRBJ2-7; D: NA; CDR3: CASSRPGTTAYEQYF; DNA: TGTGCCAGCAGTCGTCCCGGGACCACCGCCTACGAGCAGTACTTC
size: NA; length: 16; V: TRBV2; J: TRBJ2-5; D: TRBD2; CDR3: CASNPFAGGRQETQYF; DNA: TGTGCCAGCAACCCCTTCGCGGGAGGGCGCCAAGAGACCCAGTACTTC